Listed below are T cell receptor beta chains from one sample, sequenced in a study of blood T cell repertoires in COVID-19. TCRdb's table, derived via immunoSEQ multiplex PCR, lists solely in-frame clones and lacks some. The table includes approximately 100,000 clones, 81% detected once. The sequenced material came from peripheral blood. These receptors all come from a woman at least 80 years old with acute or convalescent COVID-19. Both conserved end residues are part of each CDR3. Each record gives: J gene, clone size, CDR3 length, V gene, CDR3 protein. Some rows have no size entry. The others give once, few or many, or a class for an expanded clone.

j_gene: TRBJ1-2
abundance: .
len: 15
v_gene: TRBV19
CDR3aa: CASSIDPIGRPGYTF

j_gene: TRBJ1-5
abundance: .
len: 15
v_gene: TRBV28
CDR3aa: CASRGAQGSNQPQHF

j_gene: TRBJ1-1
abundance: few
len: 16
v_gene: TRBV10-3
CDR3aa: CAISERSKQGITEAFF

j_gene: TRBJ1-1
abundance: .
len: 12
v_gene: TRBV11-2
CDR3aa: CASRRENTEAFF

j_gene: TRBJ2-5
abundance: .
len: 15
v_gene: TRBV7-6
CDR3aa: CASSLTLPPAGTQYF

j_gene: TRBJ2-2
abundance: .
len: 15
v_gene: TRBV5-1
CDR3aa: CASSLVSGGTGELFF

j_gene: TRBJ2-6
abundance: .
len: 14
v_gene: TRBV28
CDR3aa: CASRSVPGANVLTF

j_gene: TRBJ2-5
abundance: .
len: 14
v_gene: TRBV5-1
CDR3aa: CASSLESSGVAQYF

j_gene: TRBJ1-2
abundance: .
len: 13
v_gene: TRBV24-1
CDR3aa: CATSEARSHGYTF

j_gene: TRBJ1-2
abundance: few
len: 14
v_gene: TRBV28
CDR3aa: CASSLGNAGWGYTF

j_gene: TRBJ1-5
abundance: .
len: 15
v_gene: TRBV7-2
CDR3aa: CASSLHMGGDQPQHF

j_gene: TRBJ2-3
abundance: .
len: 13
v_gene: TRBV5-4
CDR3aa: CASSLNPADTQYF

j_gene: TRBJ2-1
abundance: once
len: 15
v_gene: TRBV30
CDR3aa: CAWSRQGVGFDEQFF

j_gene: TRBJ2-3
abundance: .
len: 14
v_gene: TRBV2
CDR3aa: CASAGRSGTDTQYF

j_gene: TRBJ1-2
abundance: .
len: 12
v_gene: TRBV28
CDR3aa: CASSLWTYGYTF

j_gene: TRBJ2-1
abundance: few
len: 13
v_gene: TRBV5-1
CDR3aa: CASSPTGGTEQFF

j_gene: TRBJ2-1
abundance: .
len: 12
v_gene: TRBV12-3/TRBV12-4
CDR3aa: CASRGGMGEQFF

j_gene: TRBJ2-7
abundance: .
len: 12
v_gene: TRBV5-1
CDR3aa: CASSLTGNEQYF

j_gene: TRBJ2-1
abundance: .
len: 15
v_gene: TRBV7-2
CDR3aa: CASSFVGTQYNEQFF

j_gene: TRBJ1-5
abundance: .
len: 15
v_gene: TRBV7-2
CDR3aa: CASSLNRDGNQPQHF

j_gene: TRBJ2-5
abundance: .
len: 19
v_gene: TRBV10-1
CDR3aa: CASSESGGGTYRYQETQYF

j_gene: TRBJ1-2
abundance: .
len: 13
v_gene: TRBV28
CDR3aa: CASRSSGRHGYTF

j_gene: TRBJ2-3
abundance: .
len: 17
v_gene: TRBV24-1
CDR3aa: CATSDPTPRSETDTQYF

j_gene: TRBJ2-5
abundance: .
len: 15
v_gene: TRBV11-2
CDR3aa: CASSRLAGGFETQYF

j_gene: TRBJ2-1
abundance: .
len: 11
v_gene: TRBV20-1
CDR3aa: CSASMEHEQFF

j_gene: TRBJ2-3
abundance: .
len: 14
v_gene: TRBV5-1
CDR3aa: CASGSGGAEDTQYF

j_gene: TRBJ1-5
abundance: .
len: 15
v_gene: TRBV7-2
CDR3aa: CASSFTSYSNQPQHF

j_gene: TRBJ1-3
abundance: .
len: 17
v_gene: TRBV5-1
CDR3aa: CASSLGGNGLSGNTIYF

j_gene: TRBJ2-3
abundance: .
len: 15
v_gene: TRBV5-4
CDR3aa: CASSSGLAGGYTQYF

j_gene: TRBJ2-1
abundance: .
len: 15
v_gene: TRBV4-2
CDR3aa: CASSQDSRDDNEQFF

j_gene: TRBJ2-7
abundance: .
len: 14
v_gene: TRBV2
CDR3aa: CASKDRGNSYEQYF

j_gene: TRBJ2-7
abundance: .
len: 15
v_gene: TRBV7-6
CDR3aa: CASRQTFGGAGEQYF

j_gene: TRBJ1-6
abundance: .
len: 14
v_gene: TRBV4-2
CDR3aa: CASSQQGYNSPLHF

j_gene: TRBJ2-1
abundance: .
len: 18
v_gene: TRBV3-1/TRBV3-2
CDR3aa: CASSQGLAGGLGGNEQFF

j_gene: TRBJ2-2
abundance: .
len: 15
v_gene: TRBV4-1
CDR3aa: CASSRGDVNTGELFF

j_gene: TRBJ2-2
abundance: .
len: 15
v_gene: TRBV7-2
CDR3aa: CASSLRQGGTGELFF

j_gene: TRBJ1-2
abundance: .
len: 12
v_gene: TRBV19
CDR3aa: CASSIGAAGYTF

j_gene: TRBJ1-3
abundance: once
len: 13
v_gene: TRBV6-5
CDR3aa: CASRQGAGNTIYF

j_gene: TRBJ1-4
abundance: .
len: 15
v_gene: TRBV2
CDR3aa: CASRERDRVNEKLFF

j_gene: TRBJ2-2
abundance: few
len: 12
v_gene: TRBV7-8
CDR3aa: CASSLQPGELFF

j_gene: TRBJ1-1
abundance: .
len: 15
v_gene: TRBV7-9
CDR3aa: CASRLNANMNTEAFF

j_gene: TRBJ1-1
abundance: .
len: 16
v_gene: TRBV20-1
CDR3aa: CSASVVGGRPGTEAFF

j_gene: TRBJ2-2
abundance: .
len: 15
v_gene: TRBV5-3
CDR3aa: CARSLDPGNTGELFF

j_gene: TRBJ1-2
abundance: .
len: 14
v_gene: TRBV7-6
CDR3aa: CASSLGTGDYGYTF

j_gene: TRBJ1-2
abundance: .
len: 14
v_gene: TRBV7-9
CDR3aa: CASSSSSADAGYTF

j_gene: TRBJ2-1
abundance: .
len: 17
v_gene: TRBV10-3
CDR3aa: CAISEPGTSGTYNEQFF

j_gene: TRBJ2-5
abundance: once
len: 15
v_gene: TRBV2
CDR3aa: CASSDSGQAVETQYF

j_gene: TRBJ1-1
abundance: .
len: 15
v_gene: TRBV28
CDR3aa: CASSLGDRGSTEAFF

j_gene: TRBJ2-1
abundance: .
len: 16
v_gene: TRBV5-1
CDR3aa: CASSLAPGTRGAEQFF

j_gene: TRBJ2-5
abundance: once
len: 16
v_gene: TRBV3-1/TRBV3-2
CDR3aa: CASSQSLAGGQETQYF